This T cell receptor beta chain was captured by sequencing in a study of identical twins. The study's findings and limits: In monozygotic twins, models underestimated the sharing of out-of-frame TCR alpha. Whereas memory repertoires showed no such difference, abundant cord blood beta clonotypes carried fewer insertions. A cross-sectional statistical analysis, not follow-up of the same donors, supported the conclusions.

This clonotype came up a few times. The antigen is unknown. TCRdb re-analysed the 5' RACE reads in MiXCR, keeping a single row per CDR3 protein. The table includes approximately 240,000 distinct CDR3 sequences, roughly 13% detected once. The clonotype originates from a woman younger than 35 in good health. Sequencing was performed on memory (CD45RO+) T cells sorted from blood.

This CDR3 reads CASSYSRGTYNSPLHF. For the CDR3, the DNA is TGTGCCAGCAGTTACTCGAGGGGGACCTATAATTCACCCCTCCACTTT. The V call is TRBV6-5, the J call TRBJ1-6; weak D call: TRBD1 (6 bases). This CDR3 has 16 amino acids. V was clipped by 0 bases and J by 2 bases, with 8 bases between them. The germline V gene encodes CDR1 MNHEY and CDR2 SVGAGI.